Presented here are 19 T cell receptor beta chains from one specimen sequenced in a study of T cell changes during pregnancy in multiple sclerosis. Repertoires were generated with immunoSEQ multiplex PCR, while TCRdb's copy carries only in-frame clones and drops some. The data contain roughly 38,000 clones, 80% to 95% of them singletons. The sequencing here drew on CD4+ T cells from peripheral blood mononuclear cells, taken after pregnancy. The receptor set was obtained from a female donor in good health, enrolled as a control in a pregnancy study.

Details on this clone: The junction differs from germline at one of its ends, possibly a read error. The V gene is TRBV7-2, the J gene TRBJ1-6; D might be TRBD1 (6 bases). This CDR3 has 13 residues. CDR1 and CDR2 (germline): SGHTA, FQGNSA. The CDR3 loop is CASRTGEGSTLHF. In nucleotides, the CDR3 is TGTGCCAGCAGGACAGGCGAGGGTTCAACCCTCCACTTT.

J is TRBJ2-5 and V is TRBV28; D gene uncertain. CDR1 is MDHEN, CDR2 SYDVKM, per germline. The CDR3 extends over 15 amino acids. Trimming shortened V by 2 bases and J by 2 bases, and 12 bases separated the two germline ends. The CDR3 DNA follows: TGTGCCAGCAGTTTAATAGTGCGGCCTCAAGAGACCCAGTACTTC. It specifies CASSLIVRPQETQYF.

CDR3 sequence (DNA): TGTGCCAGCAGCGTAGCTCTGGGCAGCTATGGCTACACCTTC. Its protein is CASSVALGSYGYTF. The rearrangement joins TRBV9 to TRBJ1-2; no definite D call. The germline V gene has CDR1 SGDLS and CDR2 YYNGEE. The CDR3 extends over 14 amino acids. V lost 0 bases, J lost 4 bases, and 10 bases lay in between. The variable domain in full, completed from reference TRBV9 and TRBJ1-2, reads DSGVTQTPKHLITATGQRVTLRCSPRSGDLSVYWYQQSLDQGLQFLIQYYNGEERAKGNILERFSAQQFPDLHSELNLSSLELGDSALYFCASSVALGSYGYTFGSGTRLTVV.

The V call is TRBV5-1, the J call TRBJ1-2; TRBD1 matches at 8 bases. The J segment lost 2 bases and the V segment lost 4 bases, leaving 7 bases of the junction unmatched. The germline V gene encodes CDR1 SGHRS and CDR2 YFSETQ. CDR3 length equals 15 residues. The CDR3 loop is CASSTGTGKNYGYTF. In nucleotides, the CDR3 is TGCGCCAGCAGCACCGGGACAGGAAAGAACTATGGCTACACCTTC. Full variable domain (missing parts from reference TRBV5-1 and TRBJ1-2): KAGVTQTPRYLIKTRGQQVTLSCSPISGHRSVSWYQQTPGQGLQFLFEYFSETQRNKGNFPGRFSGRQFSNSRSEMNVSTLELGDSALYLCASSTGTGKNYGYTFGSGTRLTVV.

The chain has TRBV7-2 and TRBJ2-2, with a tentative D call TRBD2 (6 bases). Germline assignment: CDR1 SGHTA and CDR2 FQGNSA. Trimming stripped 1 base from V and 7 bases from J, with 19 bases between. This CDR3 contains 17 residues. The CDR3 DNA reads TGTGCCAGCAGCTTAGTGGGCGGTCAGGGCGGGATCGGGGAGCTGTTTTTT. It is translated as CASSLVGGQGGIGELFF.

V and J are TRBV5-4 and TRBJ2-1; 10 nucleotides agree with TRBD1. Germline loops: CDR1 SGHNT, CDR2 YYREEE (reference sequence). The CDR3 length is 15 residues. With 7 bases clipped from V and 1 base from J, the junction kept 5 bases outside the gene matches. CDR3 in DNA: TGTGCCAGCGGGACAGGGGAAGTGTCCTACAATGAGCAGTTCTTC. Translation: CASGTGEVSYNEQFF.

J is TRBJ2-3 and V is TRBV11-2, with TRBD2 matching 12 bases. Germline V lookup: CDR1 SGHAT, CDR2 FQNNGV. The CDR3 loop spans 15 amino acids. The trim removed 3 bases at V and 5 bases at J, leaving 3 bases unmatched. CDR3 in amino acids: CASSLTSGRIDTQYF. In nucleotides, the CDR3 is TGTGCCAGCAGCTTGACTAGCGGGAGAATAGATACGCAGTATTTT. Complete variable domain (other parts from reference TRBV11-2 and TRBJ2-3): EAGVAQSPRYKIIEKRQSVAFWCNPISGHATLYWYQQILGQGPKLLIQFQNNGVVDDSQLPKDRFSAERLKGVDSTLKIQPAKLEDSAVYLCASSLTSGRIDTQYFGPGTRLTVL.

The chain is built from TRBV28 and TRBJ1-1; no clear D. CDR1 and CDR2 (germline): MDHEN, SYDVKM. This CDR3 spans 11 amino acids. The germline V and J ends were trimmed by 2 bases and 11 bases, with 9 bases remaining between them. CDR3 nucleotide sequence: TGTGCCAGCAGTTTAGGCCTCGGGGCTTTCTTT. Its translation is CASSLGLGAFF. Full variable domain (missing parts from reference TRBV28 and TRBJ1-1): DVKVTQSSRYLVKRTGEKVFLECVQDMDHENMFWYRQDPGLGLRLIYFSYDVKMKEKGDIPEGYSVSREKKERFSLILESASTNQTSMYLCASSLGLGAFFGQGTRLTVV.

The V gene is TRBV18, the J gene TRBJ1-1; 8 nucleotides agree with TRBD1. Germline-derived CDR1 and CDR2 are KGHSH and LQKENI. The CDR3 extends over 14 amino acids. V was pared by 4 bases and J by 2 bases, with 3 bases of the junction left unmatched. For the CDR3, the DNA is TGTGCCAGCTCACGTCAGGGGGCCAACACTGAAGCTTTCTTT. It specifies CASSRQGANTEAFF.

The genes are TRBV28 and TRBJ1-2; TRBD1 matches at 8 bases. V was clipped by 4 bases and J by 4 bases; unmatched bases: 8. Germline CDR1 is MDHEN and CDR2 is SYDVKM. The CDR3 is 15 residues long. CDR3 bases: TGTGCCAGCAGTTCCTACCAGGGGGCGATCTATGGCTACACCTTC. It codes for CASSSYQGAIYGYTF.

For this clone: Other DNA sequences in the same sample also yield this CDR3. The chain is built from TRBV4-3 and TRBJ2-7; 7 bases fit TRBD1. CDR3 size: 16 residues. V gave up 2 bases and J gave up 4 bases; unmatched junction bases: 11. CDR1 and CDR2 from the germline V gene are LGHNA and YSLEER. The CDR3 sequence: CASSQTGQVGFYEQYF. The CDR3 nucleotides are TGCGCCAGCAGCCAAACAGGACAGGTTGGATTTTACGAGCAGTACTTC.

The V call is TRBV27, the J call TRBJ2-5, with 9 bases that match TRBD1. Germline V CDR1 and CDR2: MNHEY, SMNVEV (reference sequence). The CDR3 consists of 16 residues. Trimming at V came to 4 bases and at J to 4 bases, leaving 10 bases not matched to a gene. CDR3 bases: TGTGCCAGCAGTTCGAATTACAGGGGGCGCCGAGAGACCCAGTACTTC. Translated: CASSSNYRGRRETQYF.

The chain links TRBV4-2 to TRBJ2-5, with D possibly being TRBD2 (5 bases). The CDR3 is made up of 14 amino acids. Germline lookup yields CDR1 LGHNA and CDR2 YNFKEQ. Trimming took 4 bases from V and 2 from J, leaving 11 bases between them. Here the CDR3 DNA reads TGTGCCAGCAGCCCAAACGAGGGACAAGAGACCCAGTACTTC. Translated: CASSPNEGQETQYF.

The chain couples TRBV6-5 to TRBJ1-2, with 8 bases that match TRBD1. Germline loops: CDR1 MNHEY, CDR2 SVGAGI. V lost 0 bases to trimming and J lost 3 bases; unmatched junction nucleotides: 0. The CDR3 length is 14 residues. CDR3 coding DNA: TGTGCCAGCAGTTACTCGACAGGGGACTATGGCTACACCTTC. This translates into CASSYSTGDYGYTF.

The chain is built from TRBV28 and TRBJ1-4; D not certain. The germline V gene has CDR1 MDHEN and CDR2 SYDVKM. V lost 6 bases to trimming and J lost 8 bases, with 19 bases between them. The CDR3 spans 15 residues. The CDR3 DNA reads as TGTGCCAGCAGCCCCAACACCCCGCGAGGCGAAAAACTGTTTTTT. This translates into CASSPNTPRGEKLFF.

The V and J genes are TRBV28 and TRBJ1-1; TRBD1 matches 8 bases. Germline-derived CDR1 and CDR2 are MDHEN and SYDVKM. This CDR3 region has 15 residues. V shed 7 bases, J shed 6 bases, and the junction held 13 bases outside the gene matches. The chain's CDR3 is CASIGSAGGMAEAFF. CDR3 DNA: TGTGCCAGCATAGGCTCTGCAGGGGGCATGGCTGAAGCTTTCTTT.

The rearrangement joins TRBV5-6 to TRBJ2-7; 7 bases line up with TRBD1. V lost 4 bases, J lost 2 bases, and 6 bases stayed unmatched. The CDR3 runs 14 residues. Germline V CDR1 and CDR2: SGHDT, YYEEEE. CDR3: CASSLPGTAYEQYF. The CDR3 nucleotides are TGTGCCAGCAGCCTCCCCGGGACAGCCTACGAGCAGTACTTC. Full variable domain (outside the CDR3, taken from reference TRBV5-6 and TRBJ2-7): DAGVTQSPTHLIKTRGQQVTLRCSPKSGHDTVSWYQQALGQGPQFIFQYYEEEERQRGNFPDRFSGHQFPNYSSELNVNALLLGDSALYLCASSLPGTAYEQYFGPGTRLTVT.

The J gene is TRBJ1-5, the V gene TRBV4-2, with 9 bases fitting TRBD1. Germline V lookup: CDR1 LGHNA, CDR2 YNFKEQ. There are 15 residues in the CDR3. The trim removed 4 bases at V and 4 bases at J, leaving 5 bases unmatched. As DNA, the CDR3 is TGTGCCAGCAGCCCGGGACAGGGCCAAAATCAGCCCCAGCATTTT. It specifies CASSPGQGQNQPQHF.

The chain employs TRBV19 and TRBJ2-7, with 7 bases that match TRBD1. This CDR3 spans 14 amino acids. Per germline, CDR1 LNHDA and CDR2 SQIVND (reference sequence). V trimming: 0 bases; J trimming: 3 bases; junction bases outside the gene matches: 2. For the CDR3, the DNA is TGTGCCAGTAGTATAGAGGGACAGATCTACGAGCAGTACTTC. Translated, it gives CASSIEGQIYEQYF.